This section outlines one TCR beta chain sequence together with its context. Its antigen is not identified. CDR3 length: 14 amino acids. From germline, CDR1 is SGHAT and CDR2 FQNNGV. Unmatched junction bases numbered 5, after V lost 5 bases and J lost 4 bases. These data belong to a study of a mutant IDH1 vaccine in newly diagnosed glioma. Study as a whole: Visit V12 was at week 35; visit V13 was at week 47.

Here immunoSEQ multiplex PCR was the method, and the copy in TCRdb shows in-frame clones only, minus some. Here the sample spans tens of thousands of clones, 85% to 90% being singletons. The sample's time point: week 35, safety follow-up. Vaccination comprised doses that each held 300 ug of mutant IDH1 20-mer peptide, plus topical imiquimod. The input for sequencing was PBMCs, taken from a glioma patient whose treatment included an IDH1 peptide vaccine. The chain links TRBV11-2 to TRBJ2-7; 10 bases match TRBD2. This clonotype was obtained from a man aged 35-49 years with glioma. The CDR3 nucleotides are TGTGCCAGCAGCGGACTAGCGGCGGAGTACGAGCAGTACTTC. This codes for CASSGLAAEYEQYF.